This T cell receptor beta chain was identified in a study of blood T cells in healthy people across ages. The study, taken as a whole, reports: With age, beta diversity per million T cells declined roughly linearly, significantly by 30 to 40.

Together with a sample-barcoded 5' primer, a J-beta primer mix was included in a second PCR lasting 7 to 11 cycles. MiXCR, applied by TCRdb to the 5' RACE reads, yields one record per CDR3 protein. The profile shows 630,000 or so distinct CDR3 sequences, around 31% of them singletons. CDR1 is LGHDT, CDR2 YNNKEL, per germline (reference sequence). The CDR3 length is 13 residues. For every donor, a draw yielded about 10 milliliters of peripheral blood. Every sample yielded at least 6.5 million isolated PBMCs. Of note for this clonotype: Its antigen is not known. This may come from a read error, since a much larger clone is one base off.

This sequence was found in an elderly woman in good health. Sequenced input: blood. This chain uses TRBV3-1 with TRBJ1-1, with D hard to call. The CDR3 DNA reads TGTGCCAGCAGCCAAGAACTCCTCACTGAAGCTTACTTT. It yields the protein CASSQELLTEAYF. The variable domain in full, completed from reference TRBV3-1 and TRBJ1-1, reads DTAVSQTPKYLVTQMGNDKSIKCEQNLGHDTMYWYKQDSKKFLKIMFSYNNKELIINETVPNRFSPKSPDKAHLNLHINSLELGDSAVYFCASSQELLTEAYFGQGTRLTVV.